Below, 28 T cell receptor beta chains from the same sample are listed, as sequenced in a study of T cell responses to AZD1222 COVID-19 vaccine. Sequencing used immunoSEQ multiplex PCR; TCRdb keeps in-frame clones, though not all of them. This table has about 170,000 clones, roughly 89% appearing once. The material was peripheral blood, obtained 28 days after the second AZD1222 dose. These receptors were obtained from an adult who received the AZD1222 COVID-19 vaccine.

The rearrangement joins TRBV4-2 to TRBJ2-7; weak D call: TRBD2 (6 bases). Germline-derived CDR1 and CDR2 are LGHNA and YNFKEQ. The CDR3 is 15 residues long. V was shortened by 1 base and J by 0 bases, with 10 bases between the two germline ends. For the CDR3, the DNA is TGTGCCAGCAGCCAAGGCGGGGCTAGCTCCTACGAGCAGTACTTC. Translating it yields CASSQGGASSYEQYF.

The chain couples TRBV2 to TRBJ1-2; D ambiguous. This CDR3 contains 11 residues. CDR1 and CDR2 from the germline V gene are SNHLY and FYNNEI. With 8 bases removed from V and 4 bases from J, the gap between germline ends came to 8 bases. The CDR3 coding sequence is TGTGCCAGCGTGCTAGGCTATGGCTACACCTTC. Translation gives CASVLGYGYTF.

The chain couples TRBV4-1 to TRBJ2-7, with 7 bases that match TRBD1. J gave up 3 bases and V 4 bases, and 9 bases lay outside the gene matches. Germline V gene lookup returns CDR1 MGHRA and CDR2 YSYEKL. CDR3 length: 15 amino acids. The CDR3 reads CASSLGWTGDYEQYF. In nucleotides, the CDR3 is TGCGCCAGCAGCCTCGGGTGGACAGGAGACTACGAGCAGTACTTC.

The genes are TRBV14 and TRBJ1-2; the D is unclear. CDR3 size: 17 residues. V gave up 1 base and J gave up 3 bases, with 18 bases separating them. Germline lookup yields CDR1 SGHDN and CDR2 FVKESK. The CDR3, as DNA: TGTGCCAGCAGCCAAGGGACCTGGGCAGGAATGCACTATGGCTACACCTTC. It translates to CASSQGTWAGMHYGYTF. The complete variable domain, with remaining parts taken from reference TRBV14 and TRBJ1-2, reads EAGVTQFPSHSVIEKGQTVTLRCDPISGHDNLYWYRRVMGKEIKFLLHFVKESKQDESGMPNNRFLAERTGGTYSTLKVQPAELEDSGVYFCASSQGTWAGMHYGYTFGSGTRLTVV.

The chain carries TRBV20-1 and TRBJ1-2, with a possible D match to TRBD1 (6 bases). This CDR3 comprises 14 residues. Germline CDR1 is DFQATT and CDR2 is SNEGSKA (reference sequence). V was clipped by 3 bases and J by 5 bases, with 16 bases between them. CDR3 in DNA: TGCAGTGCTAGTTTTCCAGGGGCTATTTATGGCTACACCTTC. This translates into CSASFPGAIYGYTF.

This clone occurred once. V and J are TRBV6-5 and TRBJ1-6, with 8 bases lining up with TRBD1. Germline CDR1 and CDR2: MNHEY and SVGAGI. V shed 0 bases and J 8 bases; nucleotides not matched to a gene: 3. The CDR3 length is 15 residues. The CDR3, as DNA: TGTGCCAGCAGTTACTCGACAGGGGTAGATTCACCCCTCCACTTT. It is translated as CASSYSTGVDSPLHF.

The count of this clone is one. V is TRBV4-2 and J is TRBJ2-1; D perhaps matches TRBD1 (5 bases). V lost 0 bases, J lost 6 bases, and 18 bases lay in between. Germline V gives CDR1 LGHNA, CDR2 YNFKEQ. This CDR3 has 17 amino acids. The CDR3 DNA reads as TGTGCCAGCAGCCAAGATCTAGGGGTGACCCTTTTCAATGAGCAGTTCTTC. Protein: CASSQDLGVTLFNEQFF.

This clone was seen only once. V usage is TRBV2 and J usage is TRBJ2-1; 8 nucleotides match TRBD2. Germline CDR1 SNHLY, CDR2 FYNNEI. The CDR3 length is 13 residues. V gave up 3 bases and J gave up 9 bases; unmatched junction bases: 4. The CDR3 nucleotides are TGTGCCAGCAGTGAGGGACTAGTCGGTGAGCAGTTCTTC. Protein product: CASSEGLVGEQFF.

V is TRBV2 and J is TRBJ1-1; no firm D call. V lost 3 bases and J 2 bases, leaving 7 bases between the germline ends. CDR1 SNHLY and CDR2 FYNNEI come from the germline V gene. This CDR3 is built from 13 residues. In DNA, the CDR3 is TGTGCCAGCAGTGACCTGCTTAACACTGAAGCTTTCTTT. Its translation is CASSDLLNTEAFF.

The V and J genes are TRBV6-5 and TRBJ1-4; D gene ambiguous. Trimming shortened V by 8 bases and J by 8 bases, and 12 bases separated the two germline ends. The CDR3 runs 12 residues. Germline values: CDR1 MNHEY, CDR2 SVGAGI. DNA for the CDR3: TGTGCCAGCGGCCGGTTAGGCGAAAAACTGTTTTTT. As protein: CASGRLGEKLFF.

V and J are TRBV2 and TRBJ2-7; no clear D. With 5 bases removed from V and 3 bases from J, the gap between germline ends came to 8 bases. The CDR3 has 12 amino acids. Germline CDR1 SNHLY, CDR2 FYNNEI. As DNA, the CDR3 is TGTGCCAGCAGTACGTGGGGCTACGAGCAGTACTTC. It codes for CASSTWGYEQYF.

This clone is a singleton in its sample. The V and J genes are TRBV9 and TRBJ2-3, with a weak D call TRBD2 (6 bases). V was pared by 3 bases and J by 0 bases, with 14 bases between. CDR3 length: 16 residues. CDR1 and CDR2 (germline): SGDLS, YYNGEE. As DNA, the CDR3 is TGTGCCAGCAGCGCCTTAGCGGAAACTAGCACAGATACGCAGTATTTT. The encoded protein is CASSALAETSTDTQYF. The complete variable domain, with remaining parts taken from reference TRBV9 and TRBJ2-3, reads DSGVTQTPKHLITATGQRVTLRCSPRSGDLSVYWYQQSLDQGLQFLIQYYNGEERAKGNILERFSAQQFPDLHSELNLSSLELGDSALYFCASSALAETSTDTQYFGPGTRLTVL.

This rearrangement joins TRBV5-1 to TRBJ2-7; D not resolved. The CDR3 loop spans 14 amino acids. Germline CDR1 and CDR2: SGHRS and YFSETQ. V lost 0 bases, J lost 5 bases, and 12 bases lay in between. The CDR3 DNA is TGCGCCAGCAGCTTGGCACTGGGGATCAACGAGCAGTACTTC. It codes for CASSLALGINEQYF.

V is TRBV19 and J is TRBJ2-3, with a weak D call TRBD1 (5 bases). V lost 3 bases to trimming and J lost 4 bases, with 20 bases between them. Germline-derived CDR1 and CDR2 are LNHDA and SQIVND (reference sequence). The CDR3 spans 17 residues. CDR3 amino acids: CASSIPGWGPQADTQYF. As DNA, the CDR3 is TGTGCCAGTAGTATCCCAGGGTGGGGTCCACAGGCAGATACGCAGTATTTT.

This clone was picked up one time. CDR3 nucleotide sequence: TGCGCCAGCAGCCCACCCGCCGGGGGGGCCTACGAGCAGTACTTC. Translated, it gives CASSPPAGGAYEQYF. The chain joins TRBV4-1 to TRBJ2-7, with 8 positions matching TRBD2. Trimming removed 4 bases from V and 2 bases from J; junction bases left unmatched: 7. This CDR3 is 15 amino acids long. Per germline, CDR1 MGHRA and CDR2 YSYEKL.

This chain uses TRBV9 with TRBJ2-2, with D hard to call. This CDR3 comprises 16 residues. In germline, CDR1 is SGDLS, CDR2 YYNGEE. Between the trimmed V and J ends, which lost 0 bases and 2 bases, there was a span of 11 bases. The CDR3 loop reads CASSVDSTTNTGELFF. CDR3 nucleotides: TGTGCCAGCAGCGTAGATAGCACTACAAACACCGGGGAGCTGTTTTTT.

This clone was found a few times. The V call is TRBV19, the J call TRBJ2-4; D ambiguous. This CDR3 comprises 15 residues. The germline CDR1 and CDR2 sequences are LNHDA and SQIVND (reference sequence). The V gene lost 3 bases and the J gene lost 3 bases, with 12 bases spanning the gap. CDR3 sequence (DNA): TGTGCCAGTAGTATTATGCGGTTAGGCAAAAACATTCAGTACTTC. Protein: CASSIMRLGKNIQYF.

The gene calls are TRBV7-9 and TRBJ2-2; 8 bases are a match to TRBD1. Germline-derived CDR1 and CDR2 are SEHNR and FQNEAQ (reference sequence). Germline trimming cut 4 bases from V and 6 bases from J; bases unmatched to any gene: 7. The CDR3 covers 15 residues. The CDR3 bases are TGTGCCAGCAGCTCGGACAGGGTAATTGCCGGGGAGCTGTTTTTT. It is translated as CASSSDRVIAGELFF.

This chain connects TRBV30 to TRBJ1-3; D is perhaps TRBD1 (5 bases). The CDR3 length is 12 residues. The germline V gene encodes CDR1 GTSNPN and CDR2 SVGIG (reference sequence). Trimming removed 5 bases from V and 5 bases from J, with 10 bases in between. DNA for the CDR3: TGTGCCTGGGGGGGAGGAAGAAACACCATATATTTT. This gives the protein CAWGGGRNTIYF.

V and J are TRBV6-1 and TRBJ1-5; no clear D gene. From germline, CDR1 is MNHNS and CDR2 SASEGT. CDR3 length equals 14 residues. Trimming took off 0 bases at V and 4 bases at J, with 7 bases between the two ends. The CDR3 is CASSEAGWNQPQHF. Written as DNA, the CDR3 is TGTGCCAGCAGTGAAGCAGGGTGGAATCAGCCCCAGCATTTT.

The chain joins TRBV12-3 or TRBV12-4 to TRBJ1-6; D uncertain. Trimming took off 5 bases at V and 11 bases at J, with 13 bases between the two ends. The CDR3 runs 13 residues. CDR3 residues: CASSQDPGTPLHF. CDR3 coding DNA: TGTGCCAGCAGTCAGGACCCCGGGACACCCCTCCACTTT.

This clone was detected only once. CDR3 in amino acids: CASSEPIARGENYGYTF. CDR3 DNA sequence: TGTGCCAGCAGTGAACCCATCGCGAGGGGGGAGAACTATGGCTACACCTTC. This rearrangement joins TRBV6-1 to TRBJ1-2, with a tentative D call TRBD1 (6 bases). CDR1 MNHNS and CDR2 SASEGT come from the germline V gene. The CDR3 is 17 residues long. Trimming removed 2 bases at V and 2 bases at J, with 18 bases between.

The rearrangement links TRBV28 to TRBJ1-5; no reliable D call. The germline V gene encodes CDR1 MDHEN and CDR2 SYDVKM. V was shortened by 6 bases and J by 0 bases, with 3 bases between the two germline ends. CDR3 length: 12 residues. The CDR3 spells CASRISNQPQHF. DNA of the CDR3: TGTGCCAGCAGAATTAGCAATCAGCCCCAGCATTTT.

CDR3 DNA: TGCGCCAGCAGCCTTATGACAGGCCCTAACACTGAAGCTTTCTTT. Its protein is CASSLMTGPNTEAFF. The chain carries TRBV4-1 and TRBJ1-1, with D possibly matching TRBD1 (6 bases). Germline loops: CDR1 MGHRA, CDR2 YSYEKL. The CDR3 length is 15 residues. V was pared by 4 bases and J by 2 bases, with 14 bases between.

The V gene is TRBV15, the J gene TRBJ1-2; D perhaps matches TRBD1 (5 bases). V was clipped by 0 bases and J by 5 bases, with 10 bases between them. CDR3 size: 14 residues. Germline lookup yields CDR1 LNHNV and CDR2 YYDKDF (reference sequence). This chain's CDR3 is CATSRDRDPYGYTF. The CDR3 DNA follows: TGTGCCACCAGCAGAGATCGGGACCCATATGGCTACACCTTC.

The chain uses TRBV4-2 and TRBJ1-5; the D gene is possibly TRBD1 (5 bases). CDR1 is LGHNA, CDR2 YNFKEQ, per germline. The CDR3 totals 14 residues. Trimming cost V 4 bases and J 9 bases, with 16 bases left between them. CDR3 in DNA: TGTGCCAGCAGCCCGGGGACGGGAGCACCGCCCCAGCATTTT. The encoded protein is CASSPGTGAPPQHF.

This clone was observed a single time. V and J are TRBV7-9 and TRBJ2-5; 8 bases fit TRBD2. The CDR3 is 14 amino acids. J gave up 3 bases and V 4 bases, and 4 bases lay outside the gene matches. Per the germline V gene, CDR1 is SEHNR and CDR2 is FQNEAQ (reference sequence). The CDR3 DNA sequence: TGTGCCAGCAGCTCCGGGGGGGGCGAAGAGACCCAGTACTTC. It codes for CASSSGGGEETQYF.

This chain connects TRBV25-1 to TRBJ2-1; no firm D call. CDR3 length equals 14 residues. In germline, CDR1 is MGHDK, CDR2 SYGVNS. V was trimmed by 6 bases and J by 6 bases, leaving 15 bases between them. CDR3 region: CASRKPGPSNEQFF. The CDR3 DNA reads as TGTGCCAGCAGAAAGCCGGGTCCCTCCAATGAGCAGTTCTTC.